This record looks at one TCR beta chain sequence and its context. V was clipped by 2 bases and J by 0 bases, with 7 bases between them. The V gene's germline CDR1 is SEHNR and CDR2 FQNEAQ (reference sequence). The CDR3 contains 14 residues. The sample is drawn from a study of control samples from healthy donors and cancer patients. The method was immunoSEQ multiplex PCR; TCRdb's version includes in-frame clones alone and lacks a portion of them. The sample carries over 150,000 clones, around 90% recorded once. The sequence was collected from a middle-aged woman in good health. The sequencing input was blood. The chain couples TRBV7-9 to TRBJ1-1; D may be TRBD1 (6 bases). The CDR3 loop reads CASSLTGMNTEAFF. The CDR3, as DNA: TGTGCCAGCAGCTTAACAGGGATGAACACTGAAGCTTTCTTT.